This TCR beta chain derives from a study of memory CD4+ T cells and cytomegalovirus serostatus. Overall study context: Healthy Belgian adult donors included under ten CMV-positive and approximately 25 CMV-negative people. Study conclusions and caveats: Each of 55 to 80 CMV-associated TCRbeta sequences occurred in one to five individuals. Suggested: most of the CMV-linked TCR signature lies in CD4+ memory cells.

The sort gate was single viable CD3+CD4+CD8-CD45RO+ cells for memory CD4+ T cells. J lost 0 bases, V lost 5 bases, and 9 bases had no gene match. There are 18 residues in the CDR3. Germline V gene sequence: CDR1 PRHDT, CDR2 FYEKMQ (reference sequence). Remarks on this clone: No antigen is known for it.

In the original processing: Out-of-frame sequences were removed, leaving about 2.2 million distinct TCRbeta sequences. TCRdb keeps only in-frame clones here, not all; method: immunoSEQ multiplex PCR. The V and J calls and clone size are taken from that table; D and trimming were inferred from the DNA. The data contain about 64,000 clones, 60% to 80% of them singletons. V usage is TRBV13 and J usage is TRBJ2-6; 8 nucleotides match TRBD1. The sequenced sample was memory CD4+ T cells from blood. The receptor comes from an adult in good health and CMV-seronegative. CDR3 amino acids: CASSPTQGVSSGANVLTF. As DNA, the CDR3 is TGTGCCAGCAGCCCCACACAGGGGGTAAGCTCTGGGGCCAACGTCCTGACTTTC.